One sample yielded the 5 T cell receptor beta chains listed below, sequenced in a study of cytomegalovirus exposure and HLA in healthy donors. This PCR relied on a set of 60 Vbeta primers and 13 Jbeta primers. The protocol was immunoSEQ multiplex PCR, while the TCRdb copy is restricted to in-frame clones and leaves out a portion. The sample lists 120,000 or so clones, around 74% occurring once. Sample: PBMCs. These receptors originate from a woman between 50 and 59 years old in good health and CMV-seropositive.

This chain joins TRBV5-4 and TRBJ2-3, with D possibly TRBD1 on 6 matching bases. The ends were cut back, 7 bases at V and 4 bases at J, with 16 bases in the middle. The CDR3 contains 14 residues. Germline V gene data show CDR1 as SGHNT and CDR2 as YYREEE (reference sequence). DNA for the CDR3: TGTGCCAGCGGCCAGGGGCAGGGTCCAGATACGCAGTATTTT. This translates into CASGQGQGPDTQYF.

This clone was counted between two and nine times. The chain links TRBV29-1 to TRBJ2-3; possible D gene TRBD2, 6 bases. Looked up from germline, CDR1 is SQVTM and CDR2 is ANQGSEA. With 6 bases removed from V and 4 bases from J, the gap between germline ends came to 17 bases. This CDR3 comprises 14 residues. The DNA for the CDR3 is TGCAGCGTCCTCGGCGGGGAGATCGCAGATACGCAGTATTTT. It codes for CSVLGGEIADTQYF.

The V and J genes are TRBV11-1 and TRBJ2-2, with 7 bases matching TRBD1. V trimming: 5 bases; J trimming: 3 bases; junction bases outside the gene matches: 6. CDR1 and CDR2 from the germline V gene are SGHAT and FQDESV (reference sequence). The CDR3 is made up of 15 amino acids. CDR3 amino acids: CASSPGTADTGELFF. DNA for the CDR3: TGTGCCAGCAGCCCCGGGACAGCGGACACCGGGGAGCTGTTTTTT. The full variable domain, in which reference TRBV11-1 and TRBJ2-2 provide the parts outside the CDR3, is EAEVAQSPRYKITEKSQAVAFWCDPISGHATLYWYRQILGQGPELLVQFQDESVVDDSQLPKDRFSAERLKGVDSTLKIQPAELGDSAMYLCASSPGTADTGELFFGEGSRLTVL.

J is TRBJ2-6 and V is TRBV11-2; D call uncertain. The CDR3 is made up of 14 amino acids. Germline V gene data show CDR1 as SGHAT and CDR2 as FQNNGV. V lost 8 bases to trimming and J lost 0 bases, with 8 bases between them. CDR3: CASGVGSGANVLTF. The CDR3 nucleotides are TGTGCCAGCGGAGTCGGCTCTGGGGCCAACGTCCTGACTTTC.

This chain uses TRBV19 with TRBJ2-2; 7 bases are a match to TRBD1. The CDR3 totals 13 residues. The germline CDR1 and CDR2 sequences are LNHDA and SQIVND (reference sequence). V shed 4 bases, J shed 6 bases, and the junction held 2 bases outside the gene matches. CDR3 loop: CASSSTGAGELFF. CDR3 DNA sequence: TGTGCCAGTAGTAGCACAGGGGCCGGGGAGCTGTTTTTT.